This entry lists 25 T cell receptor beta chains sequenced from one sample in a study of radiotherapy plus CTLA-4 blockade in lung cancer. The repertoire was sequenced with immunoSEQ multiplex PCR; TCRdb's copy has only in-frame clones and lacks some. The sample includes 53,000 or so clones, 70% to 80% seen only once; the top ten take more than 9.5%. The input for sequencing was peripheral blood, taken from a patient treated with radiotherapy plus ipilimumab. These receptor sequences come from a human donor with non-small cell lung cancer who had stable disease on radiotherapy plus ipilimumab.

In DNA form, the CDR3 reads TGTGCCAGCAGCTTAGCAGACAGGGAGAACACTGAAGCTTTCTTT. The encoded protein is CASSLADRENTEAFF. This chain joins TRBV7-9 and TRBJ1-1; the match to TRBD1 covers 7 bases. The CDR3 consists of 15 residues. Germline CDR1 reads SEHNR; CDR2 reads FQNEAQ (reference sequence). Trimming cost V 0 bases and J 1 base; bases outside gene matches: 2.

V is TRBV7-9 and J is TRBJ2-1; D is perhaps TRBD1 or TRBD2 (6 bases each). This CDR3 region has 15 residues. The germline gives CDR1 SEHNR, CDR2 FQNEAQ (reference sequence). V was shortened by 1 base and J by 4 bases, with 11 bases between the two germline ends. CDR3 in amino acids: CASSLEGGRYNEQFF. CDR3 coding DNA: TGTGCCAGCAGCTTAGAGGGGGGCAGATACAATGAGCAGTTCTTC.

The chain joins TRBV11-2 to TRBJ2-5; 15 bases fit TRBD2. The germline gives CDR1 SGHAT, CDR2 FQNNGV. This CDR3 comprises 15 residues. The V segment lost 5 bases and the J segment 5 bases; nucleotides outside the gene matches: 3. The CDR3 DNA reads TGTGCCAGCAGCCGGACTAGCGGGGGGGTGGAGACCCAGTACTTC. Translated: CASSRTSGGVETQYF.

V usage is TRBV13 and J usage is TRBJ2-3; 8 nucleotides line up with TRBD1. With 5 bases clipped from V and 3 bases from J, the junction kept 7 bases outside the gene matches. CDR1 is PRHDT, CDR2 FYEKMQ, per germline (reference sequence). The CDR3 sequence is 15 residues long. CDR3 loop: CASSTRQGRTDTQYF. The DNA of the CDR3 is TGTGCCAGCAGCACACGACAGGGGCGGACAGATACGCAGTATTTT.

CDR3 DNA sequence: TGTGCCAGCAGTTTCGGGGGATCGAATGGAAACACCATATATTTT. It translates to CASSFGGSNGNTIYF. The chain couples TRBV6-5 to TRBJ1-3; TRBD1 might be the D (5 bases). Germline V gene lookup returns CDR1 MNHEY and CDR2 SVGAGI. The CDR3 runs 15 residues. The germline V and J ends were trimmed by 4 bases and 3 bases, with 13 bases remaining between them.

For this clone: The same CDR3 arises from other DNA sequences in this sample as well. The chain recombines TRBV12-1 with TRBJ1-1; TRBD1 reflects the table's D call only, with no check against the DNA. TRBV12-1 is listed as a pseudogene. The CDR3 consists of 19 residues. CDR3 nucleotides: TGTGCCAGCAGCCCCAAGACCCAACAGGGTGGGTTTGGGGACACTGAAGCTTTCTTT. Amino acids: CASSPKTQQGGFGDTEAFF.

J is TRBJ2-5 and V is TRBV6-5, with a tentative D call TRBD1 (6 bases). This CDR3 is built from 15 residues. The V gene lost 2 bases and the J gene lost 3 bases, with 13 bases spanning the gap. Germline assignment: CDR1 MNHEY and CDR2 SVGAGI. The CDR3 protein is CASSYRGSPEETQYF. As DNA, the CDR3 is TGTGCCAGCAGTTACAGGGGGTCTCCAGAAGAGACCCAGTACTTC.

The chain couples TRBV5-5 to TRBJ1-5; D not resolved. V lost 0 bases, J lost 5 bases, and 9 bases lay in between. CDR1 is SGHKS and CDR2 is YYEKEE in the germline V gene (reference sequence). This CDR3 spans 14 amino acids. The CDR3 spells CASSLDGIYQPQHF. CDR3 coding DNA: TGTGCCAGCAGCTTGGATGGGATCTATCAGCCCCAGCATTTT. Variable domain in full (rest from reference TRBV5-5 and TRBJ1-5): DAGVTQSPTHLIKTRGQQVTLRCSPISGHKSVSWYQQVLGQGPQFIFQYYEKEERGRGNFPDRFSARQFPNYSSELNVNALLLGDSALYLCASSLDGIYQPQHFGDGTRLSIL.

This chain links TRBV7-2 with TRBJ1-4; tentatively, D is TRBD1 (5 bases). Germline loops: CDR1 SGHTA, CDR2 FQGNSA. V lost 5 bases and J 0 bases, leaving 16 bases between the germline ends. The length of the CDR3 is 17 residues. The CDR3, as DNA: TGTGCCAGCAGCCCCACGGGGGTAGGCGCAACTAATGAAAAACTGTTTTTT. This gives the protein CASSPTGVGATNEKLFF.

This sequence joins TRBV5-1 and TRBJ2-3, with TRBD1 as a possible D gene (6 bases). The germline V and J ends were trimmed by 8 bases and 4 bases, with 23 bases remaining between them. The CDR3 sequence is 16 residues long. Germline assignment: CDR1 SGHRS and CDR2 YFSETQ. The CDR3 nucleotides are TGCGCCAGTAAGCCCCCGGGCAGGGGCGGTTCAGATACGCAGTATTTT. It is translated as CASKPPGRGGSDTQYF.

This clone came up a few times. The CDR3 DNA reads as TGTGCCAGCAGCACAGGGATAACAACTAATGAAAAACTGTTTTTT. Amino acids: CASSTGITTNEKLFF. The chain uses TRBV9 and TRBJ1-4, with D perhaps matching TRBD1 (6 bases). This CDR3 comprises 15 residues. Trimming removed 4 bases at V and 0 bases at J, with 10 bases between. Looked up from germline, CDR1 is SGDLS and CDR2 is YYNGEE.

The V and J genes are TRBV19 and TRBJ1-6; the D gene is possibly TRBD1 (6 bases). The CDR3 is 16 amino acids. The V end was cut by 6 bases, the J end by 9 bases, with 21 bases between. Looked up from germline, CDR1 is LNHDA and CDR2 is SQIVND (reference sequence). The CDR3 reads CASSPGGRGPFSPLHF. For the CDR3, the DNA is TGTGCCAGTAGCCCCGGGGGGCGCGGGCCGTTTTCACCCCTCCACTTT.

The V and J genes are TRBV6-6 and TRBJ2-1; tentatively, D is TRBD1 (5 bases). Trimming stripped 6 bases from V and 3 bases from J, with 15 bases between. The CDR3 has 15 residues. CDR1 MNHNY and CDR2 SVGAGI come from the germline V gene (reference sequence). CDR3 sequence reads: CASRKGQGNYNEQFF. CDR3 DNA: TGTGCCAGCAGAAAGGGCCAGGGAAACTACAATGAGCAGTTCTTC.

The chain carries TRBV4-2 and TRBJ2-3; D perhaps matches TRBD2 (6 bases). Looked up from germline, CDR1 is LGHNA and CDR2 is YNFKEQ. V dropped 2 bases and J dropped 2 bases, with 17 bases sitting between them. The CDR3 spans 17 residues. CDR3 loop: CASSQLGTYKNTDTQYF. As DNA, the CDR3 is TGTGCCAGCAGCCAACTCGGGACTTACAAAAACACAGATACGCAGTATTTT.

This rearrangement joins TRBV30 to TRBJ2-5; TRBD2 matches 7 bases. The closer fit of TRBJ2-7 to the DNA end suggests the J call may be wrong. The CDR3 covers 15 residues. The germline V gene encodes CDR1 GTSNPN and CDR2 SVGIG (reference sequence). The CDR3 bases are TGTGCCTGGAGGGTGGGGGGGGGATTCTCCTACGAGCAGTACTTC. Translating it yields CAWRVGGGFSYEQYF.

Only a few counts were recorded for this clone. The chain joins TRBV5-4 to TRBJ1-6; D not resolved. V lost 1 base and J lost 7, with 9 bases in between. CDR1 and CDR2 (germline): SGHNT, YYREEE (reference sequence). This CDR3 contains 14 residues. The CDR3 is CASSLSQLNSPLHF. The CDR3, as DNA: TGTGCCAGCAGCTTGTCACAACTCAATTCACCCCTCCACTTT.

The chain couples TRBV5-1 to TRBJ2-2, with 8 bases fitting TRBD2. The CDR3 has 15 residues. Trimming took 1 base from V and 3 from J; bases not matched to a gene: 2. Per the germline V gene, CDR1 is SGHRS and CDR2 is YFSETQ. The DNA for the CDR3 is TGCGCCAGCAGCTTGAGAGCGGGGGACACCGGGGAGCTGTTTTTT. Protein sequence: CASSLRAGDTGELFF.

CDR3 sequence: CASSLRGNGNTIYF. CDR3 DNA sequence: TGTGCCAGCAGTTTAAGGGGGAATGGAAACACCATATATTTT. V is TRBV27 and J is TRBJ1-3; D possibly corresponds to TRBD1 (6 bases). Per the germline V gene, CDR1 is MNHEY and CDR2 is SMNVEV (reference sequence). CDR3 size: 14 residues. The germline V and J ends were trimmed by 2 bases and 3 bases, with 8 bases remaining between them.

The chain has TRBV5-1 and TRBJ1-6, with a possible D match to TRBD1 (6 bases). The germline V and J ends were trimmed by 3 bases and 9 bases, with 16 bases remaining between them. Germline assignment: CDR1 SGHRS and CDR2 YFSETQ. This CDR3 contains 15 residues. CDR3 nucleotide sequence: TGCGCCAGCAGCTCGGAGGACAGTTTGGTTTCACCCCTCCACTTT. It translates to CASSSEDSLVSPLHF.

The CDR3 bases are TGTGCCAGCAGTGAAACCAGACGGGGTAATTCACCCCTCCACTTT. Translated: CASSETRRGNSPLHF. The chain carries TRBV6-1 and TRBJ1-6; no clear D. CDR3 length: 15 amino acids. The germline V gene has CDR1 MNHNS and CDR2 SASEGT. The V and J ends lost 2 bases and 6 bases respectively, with 11 bases between them.

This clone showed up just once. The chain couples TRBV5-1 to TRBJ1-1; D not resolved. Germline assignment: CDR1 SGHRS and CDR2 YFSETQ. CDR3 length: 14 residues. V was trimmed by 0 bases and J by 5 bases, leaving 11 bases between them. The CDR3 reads CASSLAGDRTEAFF. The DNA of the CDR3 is TGCGCCAGCAGCTTGGCCGGGGATCGGACTGAAGCTTTCTTT.

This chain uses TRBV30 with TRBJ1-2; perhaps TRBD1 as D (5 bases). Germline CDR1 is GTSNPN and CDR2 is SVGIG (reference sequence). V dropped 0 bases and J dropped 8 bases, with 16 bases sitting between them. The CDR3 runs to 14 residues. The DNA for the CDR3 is TGTGCCTGGAGTGTACAACTTAACAGGAGGGGCTACACCTTC. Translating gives CAWSVQLNRRGYTF.

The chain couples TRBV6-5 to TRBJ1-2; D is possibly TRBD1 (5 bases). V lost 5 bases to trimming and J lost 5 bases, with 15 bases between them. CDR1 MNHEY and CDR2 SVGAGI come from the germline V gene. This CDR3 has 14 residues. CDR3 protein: CASSTLSGRYGYTF. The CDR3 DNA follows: TGTGCCAGCAGTACCCTTTCGGGGCGGTATGGCTACACCTTC.

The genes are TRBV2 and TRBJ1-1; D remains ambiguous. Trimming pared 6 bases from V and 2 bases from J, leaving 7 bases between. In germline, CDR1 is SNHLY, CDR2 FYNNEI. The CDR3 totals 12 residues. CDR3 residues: CASRSDNTEAFF. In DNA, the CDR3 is TGTGCCAGCAGGTCCGACAACACTGAAGCTTTCTTT.

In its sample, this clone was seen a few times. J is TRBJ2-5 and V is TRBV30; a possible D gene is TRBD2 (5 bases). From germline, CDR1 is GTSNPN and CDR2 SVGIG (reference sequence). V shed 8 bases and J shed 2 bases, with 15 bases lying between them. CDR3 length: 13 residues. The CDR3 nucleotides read TGTGCCACTAGTGAAGGAGGACAAGAGACCCAGTACTTC. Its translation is CATSEGGQETQYF.